One sample yielded the 24 T cell receptor beta chains listed below, sequenced in a study of blood T cell repertoires in COVID-19. Libraries were prepared by immunoSEQ multiplex PCR; TCRdb keeps only in-frame clonotypes and omits some of them. The sample holds some 70,000 clones, nearly 90% seen once. Specimen: peripheral blood. All receptors come from a woman aged 50 to 60 with COVID-19, enrolled during active disease.

V gene TRBV28 combines with J gene TRBJ2-7; TRBD1 is a possible D gene (5 bases). CDR1 is MDHEN and CDR2 is SYDVKM in the germline V gene. This CDR3 spans 11 amino acids. V was cut by 3 bases and J by 7 bases, with 7 bases left in between. The CDR3, as DNA: TGTGCCAGCAGTTTTGACAGAGAGCAGTACTTC. Its protein is CASSFDREQYF. The full variable domain, completed using reference TRBV28 and TRBJ2-7, is DVKVTQSSRYLVKRTGEKVFLECVQDMDHENMFWYRQDPGLGLRLIYFSYDVKMKEKGDIPEGYSVSREKKERFSLILESASTNQTSMYLCASSFDREQYFGPGTRLTVT.

The rearrangement joins TRBV18 to TRBJ1-1; 7 nucleotides line up with TRBD1. Losses at the gene ends were 4 bases for V and 1 base for J; bases not matched to a gene: 6. This CDR3 is built from 15 residues. CDR1 KGHSH and CDR2 LQKENI come from the germline V gene. The DNA of the CDR3 is TGTGCCAGCTCACTAATAGACAGGGCGAACACTGAAGCTTTCTTT. It codes for CASSLIDRANTEAFF.

The chain carries TRBV7-2 and TRBJ2-7, with D possibly being TRBD2 (6 bases). CDR3 length: 14 amino acids. Germline V lookup: CDR1 SGHTA, CDR2 FQGNSA. Trimming removed 4 bases from V and 7 bases from J, with 17 bases in between. The CDR3 DNA is TGTGCCAGCAGCTCCCCGGCTGTGGCGGGGGAGCAGTACTTC. Protein: CASSSPAVAGEQYF.

This chain links TRBV29-1 with TRBJ1-3, with 7 bases identical to TRBD1. The CDR3 is made up of 15 amino acids. V shed 7 bases and J 0 bases; nucleotides not matched to a gene: 9. CDR1 is SQVTM, CDR2 ANQGSEA, per germline. The CDR3 region has the DNA TGCAGCGCCGCGGACAGGAGCAGCTCTGGAAACACCATATATTTT. It yields the protein CSAADRSSSGNTIYF.

The chain employs TRBV19 and TRBJ1-6; 7 nucleotides match TRBD1. Trimming took 5 bases from V and 6 from J; bases not matched to a gene: 7. The CDR3 has 15 residues. The germline V gene encodes CDR1 LNHDA and CDR2 SQIVND (reference sequence). Written as DNA, the CDR3 is TGTGCCAGTAGTCTCCGGACAGGTCGTAATTCACCCCTCCACTTT. Translated, it gives CASSLRTGRNSPLHF.

The V call is TRBV28, the J call TRBJ2-7; TRBD1 is a possible D gene (7 bases). Trimming took off 8 bases at V and 5 bases at J, with 16 bases between the two ends. The CDR3 covers 13 residues. The germline CDR1 and CDR2 sequences are MDHEN and SYDVKM. Here the CDR3 DNA reads TGTGCCAGCCAAGGGGGCGGGAATCACGAGCAGTACTTC. This sequence encodes CASQGGGNHEQYF.

The chain joins TRBV5-1 to TRBJ2-2; TRBD1 is a possible D gene (6 bases). The germline gives CDR1 SGHRS, CDR2 YFSETQ. V lost 3 bases and J 1 base, leaving 10 bases between the germline ends. The CDR3 has 15 residues. The chain's CDR3 is CASSSATGNTGELFF. Here the CDR3 DNA reads TGCGCCAGCAGCTCAGCGACAGGGAACACCGGGGAGCTGTTTTTT.

The chain couples TRBV28 to TRBJ1-1; D might be TRBD1 (5 bases). CDR3 length: 13 amino acids. Per germline, CDR1 MDHEN and CDR2 SYDVKM. V was shortened by 8 bases and J by 6 bases, with 16 bases between the two germline ends. The CDR3 region has the DNA TGTGCCAGCGATGATTTTCGGGGGGCTGAAGCTTTCTTT. Its protein product is CASDDFRGAEAFF. Full variable domain (rest looked up from reference TRBV28 and TRBJ1-1): DVKVTQSSRYLVKRTGEKVFLECVQDMDHENMFWYRQDPGLGLRLIYFSYDVKMKEKGDIPEGYSVSREKKERFSLILESASTNQTSMYLCASDDFRGAEAFFGQGTRLTVV.

The chain links TRBV7-9 to TRBJ2-4, with 9 bases that match TRBD1. CDR1 is SEHNR, CDR2 FQNEAQ, per germline (reference sequence). This CDR3 contains 14 residues. After removal of 5 bases from V and 7 bases from J, the junction contained 6 bases not matched to a gene. CDR3 protein: CASSPVGTGNIQYF. The CDR3 DNA follows: TGTGCCAGCAGCCCAGTGGGGACAGGGAACATTCAGTACTTC.

V is TRBV29-1 and J is TRBJ2-5, with D perhaps TRBD2 (5 bases). Germline-derived CDR1 and CDR2 are SQVTM and ANQGSEA. The CDR3 covers 13 residues. V was pared by 3 bases and J by 4 bases, with 12 bases between. Written as DNA, the CDR3 is TGCAGCGTTGATATAGTGGGAGCAGAGACCCAGTACTTC. Protein product: CSVDIVGAETQYF.

The rearrangement links TRBV4-1 to TRBJ2-3, with D unresolved. Germline-derived CDR1 and CDR2 are MGHRA and YSYEKL. The CDR3 is 15 amino acids. V lost 0 bases and J 0 bases, leaving 7 bases between the germline ends. CDR3 nucleotide sequence: TGCGCCAGCAGCCAAGATCAGGTTAGCACAGATACGCAGTATTTT. Translating gives CASSQDQVSTDTQYF.

V is TRBV18 and J is TRBJ1-1; D might be TRBD1 (5 bases). The length of the CDR3 is 15 residues. In germline, CDR1 is KGHSH, CDR2 LQKENI. The ends were cut back, 5 bases at V and 4 bases at J, with 17 bases in the middle. The CDR3 region is CASSSDIFRGTEAFF. DNA for the CDR3: TGTGCCAGCTCATCGGACATATTCCGCGGCACTGAAGCTTTCTTT.

The chain couples TRBV4-1 to TRBJ2-3; 12 positions agree with TRBD2. This CDR3 has 20 residues. The ends lost 0 bases at V and 2 bases at J; junction bases unmatched: 12. Germline values: CDR1 MGHRA, CDR2 YSYEKL. CDR3 sequence reads: CASSQDGGLAGQGPTDTQYF. Written as DNA, the CDR3 is TGCGCCAGCAGCCAAGATGGGGGACTAGCGGGCCAGGGCCCCACAGATACGCAGTATTTT.

The rearrangement links TRBV2 to TRBJ1-5; the D is unclear. This CDR3 has 14 residues. Germline V gives CDR1 SNHLY, CDR2 FYNNEI. V lost 8 bases, J lost 11 bases, and 22 bases lay in between. The CDR3 region is CASRRGLNPAAQHF. CDR3 sequence (DNA): TGTGCCAGCCGAAGAGGACTCAACCCCGCAGCCCAGCATTTT.

The gene calls are TRBV7-8 and TRBJ2-1, with TRBD2 matching 14 bases. Trimming cost V 3 bases and J 8 bases; bases outside gene matches: 6. Germline V gives CDR1 SGHVS, CDR2 FQNEAQ. CDR3 length: 16 amino acids. CDR3 in amino acids: CASSLAGTSGSHEQFF. As DNA, the CDR3 is TGTGCCAGCAGCTTGGCCGGGACTAGCGGGAGTCATGAGCAGTTCTTC.

The V and J genes are TRBV6-5 and TRBJ2-1; D may be TRBD1 (6 bases). V was clipped by 6 bases and J by 4 bases, with 10 bases between them. The CDR3 runs to 13 residues. The germline V gene encodes CDR1 MNHEY and CDR2 SVGAGI. Written as DNA, the CDR3 is TGTGCCAGCAGGGTGGGGGCTTACAATGAGCAGTTCTTC. It specifies CASRVGAYNEQFF.

The genes are TRBV19 and TRBJ2-1; the match to TRBD2 covers 7 bases. Germline lookup yields CDR1 LNHDA and CDR2 SQIVND (reference sequence). The V gene end was trimmed by 2 bases and the J gene end by 6 bases; junction bases not matched to a gene: 10. CDR3 length: 16 residues. In DNA, the CDR3 is TGTGCCAGTAGTATATCCCGGACTAGACTCCGCAATGAGCAGTTCTTC. It encodes CASSISRTRLRNEQFF.

This clone was seen a few times. This chain uses TRBV7-9 with TRBJ1-5; tentative D call: TRBD1 (5 bases). Germline CDR1 SEHNR, CDR2 FQNEAQ (reference sequence). CDR3 length equals 14 residues. Trimming shortened V by 5 bases and J by 9 bases, and 17 bases separated the two germline ends. The CDR3 region has the DNA TGTGCCAGCAGCGTTAGCAGGGAATCAGGGCCCCAGCATTTT. Translated, it gives CASSVSRESGPQHF.

In regard to this clone: Other DNA sequences in this sample translate to the same CDR3. J is TRBJ2-2 and V is TRBV9; D perhaps matches TRBD1 (5 bases). Between the trimmed V and J ends, which lost 0 bases and 4 bases, there was a span of 7 bases. The CDR3 extends over 14 amino acids. CDR1 is SGDLS and CDR2 is YYNGEE in the germline V gene. This CDR3 is CASSVGGGTGELFF. The CDR3 DNA reads TGTGCCAGCAGCGTAGGGGGCGGCACCGGGGAGCTGTTTTTT.

The chain recombines TRBV2 with TRBJ1-2, with D possibly being TRBD1 (5 bases). The CDR3 is 13 amino acids. Germline loops: CDR1 SNHLY, CDR2 FYNNEI. Trimming removed 5 bases from V and 10 bases from J, with 17 bases in between. Here the CDR3 DNA reads TGTGCCAGCAGTCTGGGGGGAGAGAACGACTACACCTTC. Its translation: CASSLGGENDYTF.

The genes are TRBV2 and TRBJ1-6; 8 bases are a match to TRBD1. The V and J ends lost 2 bases and 7 bases, in that order; junction bases with no gene match: 4. CDR1 and CDR2 (germline): SNHLY, FYNNEI. CDR3 length: 15 amino acids. The CDR3 DNA reads as TGTGCCAGCAGTGAATATAGGACAGGGAATTCACCCCTCCACTTT. Its translation: CASSEYRTGNSPLHF.

CDR3 nucleotides: TGCGCCAGCAGCCCGACGACAGGAGTGAATCAGCCCCAGCATTTT. This codes for CASSPTTGVNQPQHF. The chain is built from TRBV5-1 and TRBJ1-5; TRBD1 is a possible D gene (6 bases). Trimming removed 4 bases from V and 4 bases from J, with 15 bases in between. Germline V gives CDR1 SGHRS, CDR2 YFSETQ. The length of the CDR3 is 15 residues.

The chain employs TRBV30 and TRBJ1-2; no definite D call. Per the germline V gene, CDR1 is GTSNPN and CDR2 is SVGIG (reference sequence). This CDR3 has 14 residues. Trimming took 0 bases from V and 3 from J, leaving 11 bases between them. The CDR3 sequence is CAWSVSVMDYGYTF. In DNA form, the CDR3 reads TGTGCCTGGAGTGTATCAGTCATGGACTATGGCTACACCTTC.

The rearrangement links TRBV5-5 to TRBJ2-7; tentatively, D is TRBD1 (7 bases). The CDR3 has 14 amino acids. Trimming cost V 7 bases and J 3 bases, with 17 bases left between them. CDR1 is SGHKS and CDR2 is YYEKEE in the germline V gene (reference sequence). The CDR3 sequence: CASGRAGGIYEQYF. As DNA, the CDR3 is TGTGCCAGCGGGCGGGCAGGGGGGATCTACGAGCAGTACTTC.